Sequencing of this T cell receptor beta chain was carried out in a study of cytomegalovirus exposure and HLA in healthy donors. Germline V CDR1 and CDR2: GTSNPN, SVGIG (reference sequence). Trimming took 6 bases from V and 3 from J, leaving 15 bases between them. The CDR3 has 13 residues. To note about this clone: Within the sample, other DNA sequences also encode this same CDR3.

With 60 Vbeta and 13 Jbeta primers, the PCR was carried out. Sequenced by immunoSEQ multiplex PCR; TCRdb stores in-frame clones only, minus some. This sample has about 150,000 clones, with about 85% found just once. Material: PBMCs. This clonotype was obtained from a man in his fifties or sixties in good health and CMV-seropositive. V usage is TRBV30 and J usage is TRBJ2-7; a weak D match, TRBD1 (6 bases). The CDR3 DNA reads as TGTGCCTGCACAGGGTGGAGGAACTACGAGCAGTACTTC. This sequence encodes CACTGWRNYEQYF.